Shown below are 15 T cell receptor beta chains from a single sample sequenced in a study of naive and memory T cell subsets. TCR cDNA received a 3' ligated oligonucleotide that carried a UMI. Four PCR rounds used nested alpha and beta constant region primers plus the SP2 primer. TCRdb recomputed calls from the 5' RACE reads with MiXCR, one row per CDR3 protein. The sample records 30,000 or so distinct CDR3 sequences, over 15% being singletons. These receptors all come from a female donor in good health.

This clonotype occurred a few times. J is TRBJ2-1 and V is TRBV24-1, with 8 bases aligning to TRBD1. Germline CDR1 KGHDR, CDR2 SFDVKD. J gave up 7 bases and V 3 bases, and 4 bases lay outside the gene matches. CDR3 length: 14 residues. As DNA, the CDR3 is TGTGCCACCAGTGATAGGACAGGGAGTAATGAGCAGTTCTTC. Residues: CATSDRTGSNEQFF.

In its sample, this clonotype was seen a few times. The junction departs from the called germline gene at one end, perhaps through a read error. V is TRBV5-5 and J is TRBJ1-2, with TRBD1 as a possible D gene (5 bases). Germline V gene data show CDR1 as SGHKS and CDR2 as YYEKEE (reference sequence). The length of the CDR3 is 14 residues. The CDR3 loop is CASSEGRRSYGDTF. CDR3 in DNA: TGTGCCAGCAGTGAGGGGAGACGCAGCTATGGCGACACCTTC.

The V gene is TRBV7-9, the J gene TRBJ1-3, with D possibly being TRBD1 (5 bases). This CDR3 has 16 amino acids. Germline CDR1 is SEHNR and CDR2 is FQNEAQ (reference sequence). V was clipped by 5 bases and J by 2 bases, with 16 bases between them. CDR3 sequence (DNA): TGTGCCAGCAGCGGCGTCCCAGGGAGCCCTGGAAACACCATATATTTT. Its protein is CASSGVPGSPGNTIYF.

In its sample, this clonotype was seen a few times. CDR3 loop: CASSSLLAGGRFSTDTQYF. The CDR3, as DNA: TGTGCCAGCAGTTCCTTACTAGCGGGGGGGCGGTTTAGCACAGATACGCAGTATTTT. J is TRBJ2-3 and V is TRBV12-3 or TRBV12-4, with 13 bases lining up with TRBD2. V lost 4 bases to trimming and J lost 0 bases; unmatched junction nucleotides: 10. The CDR3 consists of 19 residues.

This clonotype was recorded at least ten times. The chain links TRBV6-5 to TRBJ1-2, with D hard to call. The CDR3 spans 13 residues. With 5 bases removed from V and 5 bases from J, the gap between germline ends came to 12 bases. Germline V gene lookup returns CDR1 MNHEY and CDR2 SVGAGI. CDR3 DNA sequence: TGTGCCAGCAGTATGGACGGGATATATGGCTACACCTTC. Its protein is CASSMDGIYGYTF.

This clonotype has a count of ten or more. V is TRBV29-1 and J is TRBJ2-1; no reliable D call. With 7 bases removed from V and 5 bases from J, the gap between germline ends came to 12 bases. Per the germline V gene, CDR1 is SQVTM and CDR2 is ANQGSEA. The CDR3 has 12 residues. Here the CDR3 DNA reads TGCAGCGCCCGCCCCGATCACAATGAGCAGTTCTTC. Encoded protein: CSARPDHNEQFF.

This clonotype occurred many times. The J gene is TRBJ2-7, the V gene TRBV5-6, with D unclear. This CDR3 comprises 14 residues. Looked up from germline, CDR1 is SGHDT and CDR2 is YYEEEE. The germline V and J ends were trimmed by 0 bases and 3 bases, with 10 bases remaining between them. The CDR3 coding sequence is TGTGCCAGCAGCTTGGGGTCAGCCATCTACGAGCAGTACTTC. Its protein is CASSLGSAIYEQYF.

This clonotype was recorded a few times. This chain connects TRBV29-1 to TRBJ1-1; D perhaps matches TRBD1 (6 bases). The CDR3 is made up of 15 amino acids. Germline V lookup: CDR1 SQVTM, CDR2 ANQGSEA. Deletions cut 0 bases from V and 5 bases from J, with 16 bases between. CDR3: CSVEDPRGGRTEAFF. CDR3 nucleotides: TGCAGCGTTGAAGATCCTAGGGGGGGGAGAACTGAAGCTTTCTTT.

The genes are TRBV6-2 or TRBV6-3 and TRBJ2-3, with D perhaps matching TRBD1 (6 bases). Germline V gives CDR1 MNHEY, CDR2 SVGEGT. Trimming cost V 5 bases and J 11 bases, with 26 bases left between them. CDR3 size: 16 residues. The chain's CDR3 is CASSPDRDNPLSMQYF. CDR3 DNA sequence: TGTGCCAGCAGTCCTGACCGGGACAATCCCCTATCCATGCAGTATTTT.

The chain couples TRBV10-3 to TRBJ1-6; D is unclear. The CDR3 length is 16 residues. Germline V gene data show CDR1 as ENHRY and CDR2 as SYGVKD. V was shortened by 3 bases and J by 0 bases, with 9 bases between the two germline ends. This CDR3 is CAISDPQFSYNSPLHF. The CDR3 DNA reads as TGTGCCATCAGTGATCCACAGTTCTCCTATAATTCACCCCTCCACTTT.

This clonotype ranks as medium-sized. The chain uses TRBV6-5 and TRBJ2-7; TRBD1 agrees at 8 bases. The length of the CDR3 is 15 residues. The V gene's germline CDR1 is MNHEY and CDR2 SVGAGI. The trim removed 4 bases at V and 2 bases at J, leaving 7 bases unmatched. Here the CDR3 DNA reads TGTGCCAGCAGTTCCCCGGGACAGGTCACCTACGAGCAGTACTTC. Protein product: CASSSPGQVTYEQYF.

This clonotype appeared many times. The chain couples TRBV29-1 to TRBJ2-1; 9 bases agree with TRBD1. Germline V gene lookup returns CDR1 SQVTM and CDR2 ANQGSEA. The CDR3 has 13 amino acids. Trimming removed 8 bases from V and 4 bases from J; junction bases left unmatched: 6. CDR3 amino acids: CSFDRGTYNEQFF. CDR3 nucleotide sequence: TGCAGCTTCGACAGGGGGACGTACAATGAGCAGTTCTTC.

This clonotype was observed a handful of times. The genes are TRBV5-6 and TRBJ2-2, with D possibly matching TRBD2 (5 bases). The V end lost 6 bases, the J end lost 0 bases, and 6 bases lay between the germline ends. The CDR3 is made up of 13 amino acids. CDR1 is SGHDT, CDR2 YYEEEE, per germline. The DNA of the CDR3 is TGTGCCAGCACGGGGACGAACACCGGGGAGCTGTTTTTT. Its protein product is CASTGTNTGELFF.

The sample holds a few counts of this clonotype. This chain connects TRBV12-3 or TRBV12-4 to TRBJ2-1, with 7 bases fitting TRBD2. There are 15 residues in the CDR3. J gave up 9 bases and V 6 bases, and 14 bases lay outside the gene matches. The CDR3 protein is CASRRTGLVVTEQFF. The CDR3 bases are TGTGCCAGCAGGCGAACCGGACTAGTTGTGACTGAGCAGTTCTTC.

This clonotype occurred many times. The chain has TRBV6-5 and TRBJ1-1, with a possible D match to TRBD1 (5 bases). Germline loops: CDR1 MNHEY, CDR2 SVGAGI. The CDR3 is 13 amino acids. V gave up 6 bases and J gave up 5 bases, with 13 bases separating them. The CDR3 DNA is TGTGCCAGCAGACAAGACAGTGGGACTGAAGCTTTCTTT. This gives the protein CASRQDSGTEAFF.